This entry describes one T cell receptor (beta chain). This record comes from a study of OX40 agonist ivuxolimab in advanced cancers. Only in-frame clones appear in the TCRdb table, and some are missing; sequencing was by immunoSEQ multiplex PCR. Here the sample spans about 42,000 clones, about 82% being singletons. The V gene's germline CDR1 is ENHRY and CDR2 SYGVKD. CDR3 length: 14 residues. The rearrangement joins TRBV10-3 to TRBJ2-7, with 10 nucleotides matching TRBD1. The sequence derives from an adult with an advanced solid tumor such as melanoma, head and neck, liver or kidney cancer. The sample was CD4+ or CD8+ T cells sorted from blood, taken in a trial of the OX40 agonist ivuxolimab. CDR3 residues: CATSDRDRGLEQYV. The CDR3 DNA is TGTGCCACCAGTGACCGGGACAGGGGTCTCGAGCAGTACGTC.